This passage covers 23 T cell receptor beta chains from one sample sequenced in a study of cytomegalovirus exposure and HLA in healthy donors. Sequenced by immunoSEQ multiplex PCR; TCRdb stores in-frame clones only, minus some. The sample has some 70,000 clones; about 96% are singletons. Material for sequencing was PBMCs. All receptors derive from a man between 18 and 29 years old in good health and CMV-seronegative.

The chain uses TRBV28 and TRBJ2-7; weak D call: TRBD2 (7 bases). The CDR3 length is 14 residues. Trimming left V 7 bases short and J 1 base short, with 14 bases between. CDR1 and CDR2 from the germline V gene are MDHEN and SYDVKM. CDR3: CASMEGGGSYEQYF. The CDR3 DNA reads TGTGCCAGCATGGAAGGGGGGGGGTCCTACGAGCAGTACTTC.

The V call is TRBV27, the J call TRBJ2-7; 10 bases map to TRBD2. The germline gives CDR1 MNHEY, CDR2 SMNVEV (reference sequence). CDR3 length equals 14 residues. The trim removed 7 bases at V and 9 bases at J, leaving 12 bases unmatched. The CDR3: CASMSPVAGGRQYF. The CDR3 nucleotides read TGTGCCAGCATGTCCCCGGTAGCGGGAGGTAGGCAGTACTTC.

V and J are TRBV7-2 and TRBJ2-1; D gene unclear. Germline V gives CDR1 SGHTA, CDR2 FQGNSA. The CDR3 runs 11 residues. Trimming removed 1 base at V and 15 bases at J, with 10 bases between. CDR3 protein: CASSLGSVPFF. The CDR3 DNA is TGTGCCAGCAGCTTAGGGTCGGTCCCGTTCTTC.

This chain links TRBV18 with TRBJ2-1, with a tentative D call TRBD2 (5 bases). V was shortened by 6 bases and J by 4 bases, with 16 bases between the two germline ends. Germline assignment: CDR1 KGHSH and CDR2 LQKENI. This CDR3 has 15 amino acids. Here the CDR3 DNA reads TGTGCCAGCTCGCGCGGACTTACCGGATACAATGAGCAGTTCTTC. Amino acid sequence: CASSRGLTGYNEQFF.

Here the CDR3 reads CASIRGNQETQYF. CDR3 bases: TGTGCCAGCATCAGAGGGAACCAAGAGACCCAGTACTTC. J is TRBJ2-5 and V is TRBV6-1, with D tentatively TRBD2 (5 bases). There are 13 residues in the CDR3. Trimming took off 7 bases at V and 0 bases at J, with 9 bases between the two ends. CDR1 and CDR2 from the germline V gene are MNHNS and SASEGT.

V usage is TRBV30 and J usage is TRBJ2-7; the match to TRBD2 covers 13 bases. V dropped 2 bases and J dropped 3; count of bases not matched to a gene: 13. The germline V gene encodes CDR1 GTSNPN and CDR2 SVGIG (reference sequence). This CDR3 is 18 amino acids long. CDR3 in amino acids: CAWSPGGLAGPINYEQYF. The CDR3 DNA reads as TGTGCCTGGAGTCCTGGGGGACTAGCGGGACCCATTAACTACGAGCAGTACTTC.

CDR3 loop: CASSETRGSNQPQHF. CDR3 DNA: TGTGCCAGCAGTGAAACCAGGGGTAGCAATCAGCCCCAGCATTTT. The rearrangement joins TRBV6-1 to TRBJ1-5, with D possibly TRBD1 on 6 matching bases. The CDR3 loop spans 15 amino acids. Per germline, CDR1 MNHNS and CDR2 SASEGT. Trimming took off 2 bases at V and 0 bases at J, with 8 bases between the two ends.

The chain recombines TRBV29-1 with TRBJ1-1; maybe TRBD1 (6 bases). The V end lost 4 bases, the J end lost 9 bases, and 18 bases lay between the germline ends. The CDR3 extends over 13 amino acids. CDR1 and CDR2 (germline): SQVTM, ANQGSEA. The chain's CDR3 is CSVGAGGAVQAFF. The CDR3 DNA is TGCAGCGTTGGTGCGGGGGGCGCGGTGCAAGCTTTCTTT.

The chain couples TRBV30 to TRBJ1-5; no firm D call. The CDR3 totals 14 residues. Germline CDR1 reads GTSNPN; CDR2 reads SVGIG (reference sequence). V dropped 0 bases and J dropped 0 bases, with 6 bases sitting between them. In DNA, the CDR3 is TGTGCCTGGAGTGTACAGAATAGCAATCAGCCCCAGCATTTT. Protein: CAWSVQNSNQPQHF.

The chain links TRBV10-3 to TRBJ2-7; perhaps TRBD1 as D (5 bases). The length of the CDR3 is 12 residues. Germline CDR1 ENHRY, CDR2 SYGVKD. V was pared by 11 bases and J by 1 base, with 12 bases between. The CDR3 protein is CALKGLSYEQYF. The CDR3 nucleotides are TGTGCCCTCAAGGGGCTATCCTACGAGCAGTACTTC.

This chain uses TRBV5-1 with TRBJ2-5; D gene uncertain. Deletions cut 7 bases from V and 5 bases from J, with 15 bases between. This CDR3 is 13 amino acids long. Germline V gives CDR1 SGHRS, CDR2 YFSETQ. The CDR3 spells CASAYLADETQYF. In nucleotides, the CDR3 is TGCGCCAGCGCCTATTTAGCCGACGAGACCCAGTACTTC. The variable domain in full, with the rest retrieved from reference TRBV5-1 and TRBJ2-5, is KAGVTQTPRYLIKTRGQQVTLSCSPISGHRSVSWYQQTPGQGLQFLFEYFSETQRNKGNFPGRFSGRQFSNSRSEMNVSTLELGDSALYLCASAYLADETQYFGPGTRLLVL.

The chain has TRBV6-1 and TRBJ1-6, with no clear D. Per the germline V gene, CDR1 is MNHNS and CDR2 is SASEGT. The V end was cut by 6 bases, the J end by 0 bases, with 3 bases between. The CDR3 loop spans 13 amino acids. CDR3 protein: CASRSSYNSPLHF. The DNA of the CDR3 is TGTGCCAGCAGGAGCTCCTATAATTCACCCCTCCACTTT.

The genes are TRBV15 and TRBJ1-6; D is possibly TRBD1 (6 bases). V gave up 1 base and J gave up 8 bases, with 9 bases separating them. The CDR3 covers 14 residues. CDR1 LNHNV and CDR2 YYDKDF come from the germline V gene (reference sequence). The CDR3, as DNA: TGTGCCACCAGCAGAGGCAGGGGCGATTCACCCCTCCACTTT. Its protein is CATSRGRGDSPLHF.

V gene TRBV7-9 combines with J gene TRBJ2-7, with 9 bases fitting TRBD1. Germline V gene data show CDR1 as SEHNR and CDR2 as FQNEAQ (reference sequence). CDR3 length: 15 amino acids. Germline trimming cut 5 bases from V and 1 base from J; bases unmatched to any gene: 6. The DNA of the CDR3 is TGTGCCAGCAGCGGAACAGGGGGCCCGTCCTACGAGCAGTACTTC. This encodes CASSGTGGPSYEQYF.

The CDR3 DNA is TGTGCCAGCACCCGACAGGGAAACACCATATATTTT. It yields the protein CASTRQGNTIYF. The chain combines TRBV6-1 with TRBJ1-3, with D possibly being TRBD1 (5 bases). Trimming stripped 7 bases from V and 4 bases from J, with 8 bases between. In germline, CDR1 is MNHNS, CDR2 SASEGT. The CDR3 sequence is 12 residues long.

This clone has a single count. V and J are TRBV11-3 and TRBJ1-3, with TRBD1 identical over 8 bases. This CDR3 is 15 amino acids long. Germline V gene sequence: CDR1 SGHNT, CDR2 YENEEA. The V and J ends lost 4 bases and 2 bases, in that order; junction bases with no gene match: 4. The CDR3: CASSSRTGPGNTIYF. CDR3 DNA sequence: TGTGCCAGCAGCTCCCGGACAGGGCCTGGAAACACCATATATTTT.

This chain joins TRBV9 and TRBJ1-5; perhaps TRBD1 as D (5 bases). V was clipped by 4 bases and J by 5 bases, with 10 bases between them. CDR1 and CDR2 from the germline V gene are SGDLS and YYNGEE. This CDR3 contains 13 residues. This CDR3 is CASSPRGDQPQHF. The CDR3 DNA follows: TGTGCCAGCAGCCCCCGGGGGGATCAGCCCCAGCATTTT.

The V call is TRBV7-9, the J call TRBJ1-6; 12 bases map to TRBD1. CDR3 length equals 19 residues. Germline lookup yields CDR1 SEHNR and CDR2 FQNEAQ (reference sequence). J gave up 3 bases and V 0 bases, and 6 bases lay outside the gene matches. Written as DNA, the CDR3 is TGTGCCAGCAGCTTAGCGCGAGGGACAGGGGGCTTCTATAATTCACCCCTCCACTTT. This encodes CASSLARGTGGFYNSPLHF.

The J gene is TRBJ1-2, the V gene TRBV10-3, with 7 bases matching TRBD1. The CDR3 consists of 15 residues. Germline-derived CDR1 and CDR2 are ENHRY and SYGVKD. The V segment lost 2 bases and the J segment 4 bases; nucleotides outside the gene matches: 7. This CDR3 reads CAISEGTALSYGYTF. The CDR3 nucleotides read TGTGCCATCAGTGAGGGGACAGCTTTGAGCTATGGCTACACCTTC.

This sequence joins TRBV30 and TRBJ2-4; the D gene is possibly TRBD2 (6 bases). CDR1 is GTSNPN, CDR2 SVGIG, per germline (reference sequence). V lost 2 bases and J 15 bases, leaving 17 bases between the germline ends. This CDR3 has 12 residues. The CDR3: CAWSPELAPMYF. CDR3 in DNA: TGTGCCTGGAGTCCGGAACTAGCCCCGATGTACTTC.

A single count supports this clone. This chain joins TRBV11-2 and TRBJ1-2; D is unresolved. Trimming left V 5 bases short and J 8 bases short, with 18 bases between. This CDR3 has 14 residues. The germline V gene encodes CDR1 SGHAT and CDR2 FQNNGV. CDR3 nucleotides: TGTGCCAGCAGCCCTATTCGGAGGGCGCGGGGCTACACCTTC. It codes for CASSPIRRARGYTF.

The chain couples TRBV4-1 to TRBJ2-7, with D maybe TRBD2 (6 bases). Germline-derived CDR1 and CDR2 are MGHRA and YSYEKL. V shed 1 base and J shed 3 bases, with 10 bases lying between them. This CDR3 region has 14 residues. Written as DNA, the CDR3 is TGCGCCAGCAGCCAAGGAGTAGCGGACTACGAGCAGTACTTC. The encoded protein is CASSQGVADYEQYF.

This CDR3 is CASSLTGGKNTEAFF. In nucleotides, the CDR3 is TGTGCCAGCAGTCTCACAGGGGGCAAGAACACTGAAGCTTTCTTT. J is TRBJ1-1 and V is TRBV11-2; TRBD1 matches 9 bases. J was trimmed by 1 base and V by 6 bases; bases with no gene match: 6. CDR1 is SGHAT, CDR2 FQNNGV, per germline. The CDR3 consists of 15 residues.